The T cell receptor (beta chain) under discussion was sequenced for a study of vaccination and CD4 T cells after COVID-19. The Oncomine TCR Beta short-read assay sequenced DNA from cultured CD4+ T cells. TCRdb called the PCR reads again in MiXCR, with one record for every CDR3 protein. The repertoire has around 10,000 distinct CDR3 sequences, around a third of them found once; the top ten carry approximately 8.8%. As to treatment: roughly 11-day PBMC culture with coronavirus spike peptide pools or control peptides (ViraFEST assay). The CDR3 is 17 residues long. J lost 4 bases, V lost 5 bases, and 14 bases had no gene match. Germline-derived CDR1 and CDR2 are SGHTA and FQGNSA. As regards this clonotype: Antigen unknown.

This clonotype was sampled from a human donor who had recovered from COVID-19. Sequenced sample: CD4+ T cells from blood, cultured in vitro. V is TRBV7-2 and J is TRBJ1-2; 9 bases agree with TRBD1. The CDR3 region has the DNA TGTGCCAGCAGCATACCGGGACAGGGTCAAAGGCGCTATGGCTACACCTTC. The encoded protein is CASSIPGQGQRRYGYTF. Looking up the rest from reference TRBV7-2 and TRBJ1-2 gives the full variable domain: GAGVSQSPSNKVTEKGKDVELRCDPISGHTALYWYRQSLGQGLEFLIYFQGNSAPDKSGLPSDRFSAERTGGSVSTLTIQRTQQEDSAVYLCASSIPGQGQRRYGYTFGSGTRLTVV.